These T cell receptor beta chains were read from a single sample in a study of blood T cell repertoires in COVID-19. Clones were sequenced by immunoSEQ multiplex PCR, and TCRdb holds only the in-frame ones, with some missing. The sample shows about 200,000 clones, about 86% of them seen only once. Sample: PBMCs or T cells enriched from blood (not recorded which). These receptors originate from a woman between 35 and 50 years old with acute COVID-19. The conserved cysteine and the conserved F or W are not part of the CDR3 here. The D gene is left open where the match is weak.

V: TRBV3-1/TRBV3-2; J: TRBJ2-7; D: NA; CDR3: ASRQVGSYEQY
V: TRBV19; J: TRBJ1-5; D: NA; CDR3: ASSLVQGIQPQH
V: TRBV29-1; J: TRBJ1-1; D: TRBD1; CDR3: SVAGQPPWVTEAF
V: TRBV5-1; J: TRBJ2-1; D: NA; CDR3: ASSTSGTDNEQF
V: TRBV27; J: TRBJ2-2; D: NA; CDR3: ASSSWLNTGELF
V: TRBV13; J: TRBJ1-1; D: TRBD1; CDR3: ASSPGTGHFKNTEAF
V: TRBV7-2; J: TRBJ2-5; D: TRBD2; CDR3: ASSHQVAGGYQETQY
V: TRBV15; J: TRBJ2-5; D: NA; CDR3: ATSNPHGETQY
V: TRBV29-1; J: TRBJ2-5; D: TRBD1; CDR3: SVRDSPQLEETQY
V: TRBV24-1; J: TRBJ1-2; D: TRBD1; CDR3: ATSSDRFNYGYT
V: TRBV5-8; J: TRBJ2-1; D: TRBD2; CDR3: ASSWGLAGILLSNEQF
V: TRBV27; J: TRBJ2-7; D: TRBD2; CDR3: ASRAQPGLAGDQQY
V: TRBV28; J: TRBJ1-2; D: NA; CDR3: ASSLRGYGYT
V: TRBV29-1; J: TRBJ2-2; D: TRBD1; CDR3: SVAISGTGATLYTGELF
V: TRBV19; J: TRBJ1-1; D: NA; CDR3: ASSLQTGANTEAF
V: TRBV11-3; J: TRBJ2-2; D: TRBD2; CDR3: ASSLAGVNGELF
V: TRBV14; J: TRBJ2-7; D: TRBD1; CDR3: ASSQARQGVHEQY
V: TRBV28; J: TRBJ1-5; D: TRBD1; CDR3: ASSSRQGGWNQPQH
V: TRBV27; J: TRBJ1-1; D: NA; CDR3: ASSLTGTTEAF